Sequencing of this T cell receptor beta chain was carried out in a study of blood T cell repertoires in COVID-19. Across the whole study: Samples taken during acute and convalescent COVID-19 were collected in the United States, Italy and Spain. Nucleic acid was either cDNA or gDNA, and it came from T cells, B-cell-depleted T cells, or PBMCs.

This clone has a handful of counts. In the authors' workflow: Researchers report that nucleated cell counts were estimated from reference gene primer amplification. Using immunoSEQ multiplex PCR, the repertoire was profiled, and TCRdb retains in-frame clones only, with some absent. V, J and clone size derive from that table, while D and trimming were established from the DNA sequence. The data show some 45,000 clones, with 75% to 85% seen just once and around 8% held by the top ten. The sequence came from a man older than 75 in a cohort sampled during active COVID-19. Sequencing was carried out using peripheral blood.

The CDR3 loop is CASSSPGLAGGNEQFF. The CDR3 DNA sequence: TGCGCCAGCAGCTCCCCGGGACTAGCGGGCGGCAATGAGCAGTTCTTC. The chain carries TRBV5-1 and TRBJ2-1, with 12 bases identical to TRBD2. Germline lookup yields CDR1 SGHRS and CDR2 YFSETQ. This CDR3 is 16 amino acids long. After removal of 3 bases from V and 6 bases from J, the junction contained 7 bases not matched to a gene.